The 9 T cell receptor beta chains reported below all come from one sample, sequenced in a study of prognosis after radiotherapy for stage I lung cancer. Multiplex PCR, run in two rounds, amplified TCR beta CDR3 from genomic DNA. The first PCR round targeted every TRBV and TRBJ gene with specific primers. MiXCR, run by TCRdb on the multiplex PCR reads, gives a single entry per CDR3 protein. The sample carries roughly 38,000 distinct CDR3 sequences, approximately 25% recorded once. The sample consisted of PBMCs, taken before or after stereotactic body radiation therapy (not recorded which). The receptors were gathered from a donor at least 50 years old with non-small cell lung cancer.

With regard to this clonotype: With a far larger clone one base away, a read error is the likely cause. This chain connects TRBV6-2 or TRBV6-3 to TRBJ1-5; D is undetermined. This CDR3 contains 18 residues. V was clipped by 6 bases and J by 0 bases, with 21 bases between them. Germline loops: CDR1 MNHEY, CDR2 SVGEGT. This CDR3 is CASRPSAGAVYSNQPQHF. Here the CDR3 DNA reads TGTGCCAGCAGACCCTCCGCGGGAGCAGTCTATAGCAATCAGCCCCAGCATTTT.

To note about this clonotype: This clone may be a read error of a much larger clone one base away. CDR3 in DNA: TGTGCCACCAGCAGAGATCAGGGGTTCGAAAAACTGTTTTTT. As protein: CATSRDQGFEKLFF. This chain links TRBV15 with TRBJ1-4, with D perhaps TRBD1 (6 bases). Germline CDR1 is LNHNV and CDR2 is YYDKDF (reference sequence). Trimming left V 0 bases short and J 8 bases short, with 10 bases between. This CDR3 contains 14 residues.

This clonotype was seen ten or more times. The chain joins TRBV7-9 to TRBJ2-5; 7 bases are a match to TRBD2. The CDR3 is made up of 15 amino acids. Looked up from germline, CDR1 is SEHNR and CDR2 is FQNEAQ (reference sequence). The V gene end was trimmed by 5 bases and the J gene end by 5 bases; junction bases not matched to a gene: 11. This CDR3 reads CASSRGGAGGETQYF. DNA for the CDR3: TGTGCCAGCAGCCGCGGGGGAGCGGGTGGGGAGACCCAGTACTTC. The variable domain in full, completed from reference TRBV7-9 and TRBJ2-5, reads DTGVSQNPRHKITKRGQNVTFRCDPISEHNRLYWYRQTLGQGPEFLTYFQNEAQLEKSRLLSDRFSAERPKGSFSTLEIQRTEQGDSAMYLCASSRGGAGGETQYFGPGTRLLVL.

Comment on this clonotype: With a much larger clone just one base away, this may be a read error. V usage is TRBV3-1 and J usage is TRBJ2-1; TRBD1 agrees at 10 bases. The J call is uncertain, as TRBJ2-7 better fits the DNA end. CDR1 and CDR2 from the germline V gene are LGHDT and YNNKEL (reference sequence). CDR3 size: 15 residues. The CDR3 nucleotides read TGTGCCAGCAGCTCGGACAGGGGGTCCTACAATGAGCAGTACTTC. As protein: CASSSDRGSYNEQYF.

With respect to this clonotype: A far larger clone is a single base away, which makes a read error likely. The chain couples TRBV6-5 to TRBJ2-2; D tentatively reads TRBD1 or TRBD2 (5 bases each). V was clipped by 7 bases and J by 3 bases, with 15 bases between them. CDR1 is MNHEY, CDR2 SVGAGI, per germline. This CDR3 is built from 15 residues. CDR3 nucleotide sequence: TGTGCCAGCACCCCGCCGGGGCTGGACACCGGGGAGCTGTTTTTT. Encoded protein: CASTPPGLDTGELFF.

This clonotype was seen at least ten times. The chain joins TRBV3-1 to TRBJ2-1; 9 positions match TRBD1. V was clipped by 5 bases and J by 9 bases; unmatched bases: 11. In germline, CDR1 is LGHDT, CDR2 YNNKEL (reference sequence). This CDR3 region has 15 residues. The CDR3 spells CASSSGQGSSIEQFF. The CDR3 DNA follows: TGTGCCAGCAGCTCAGGACAGGGGTCGTCAATTGAGCAGTTCTTC.

A note on this clonotype: This is likely an artifact of a read error, given a far larger clone one base away. DNA for the CDR3: TGTACCACCGGACAGTCCCACAGCACAGATACGCAGTATTTT. Translation: CTTGQSHSTDTQYF. The chain employs TRBV6-8 and TRBJ2-3; possible D gene TRBD1, 6 bases. The CDR3 extends over 14 amino acids. CDR1 is MNHGY, CDR2 SAAAGT, per germline.

This clonotype was seen ten or more times. The J gene is TRBJ1-1, the V gene TRBV2, with D unclear. Deletions cut 6 bases from V and 3 bases from J, with 11 bases between. CDR3 size: 13 residues. The germline V gene has CDR1 SNHLY and CDR2 FYNNEI. CDR3: CASRETSDTEAFF. CDR3 nucleotides: TGTGCCAGCAGAGAGACATCGGACACTGAAGCTTTCTTT. Complete variable domain (other parts from reference TRBV2 and TRBJ1-1): EPEVTQTPSHQVTQMGQEVILRCVPISNHLYFYWYRQILGQKVEFLVSFYNNEISEKSEIFDDQFSVERPDGSNFTLKIRSTKLEDSAMYFCASRETSDTEAFFGQGTRLTVV.

Details on this clonotype: A read error may be the cause here, since a much bigger clone is one base away. The rearrangement joins TRBV5-1 to TRBJ2-3; 8 nucleotides match TRBD1. The CDR3 extends over 16 amino acids. Per germline, CDR1 SGHRS and CDR2 YFSETQ. V lost 4 bases, J lost 0 bases, and 7 bases stayed unmatched. CDR3 DNA: TGCGCCAGCAGCCAACCAACAGGGGGGAGCACAGATACGCAGTATTTT. This sequence encodes CASSQPTGGSTDTQYF.